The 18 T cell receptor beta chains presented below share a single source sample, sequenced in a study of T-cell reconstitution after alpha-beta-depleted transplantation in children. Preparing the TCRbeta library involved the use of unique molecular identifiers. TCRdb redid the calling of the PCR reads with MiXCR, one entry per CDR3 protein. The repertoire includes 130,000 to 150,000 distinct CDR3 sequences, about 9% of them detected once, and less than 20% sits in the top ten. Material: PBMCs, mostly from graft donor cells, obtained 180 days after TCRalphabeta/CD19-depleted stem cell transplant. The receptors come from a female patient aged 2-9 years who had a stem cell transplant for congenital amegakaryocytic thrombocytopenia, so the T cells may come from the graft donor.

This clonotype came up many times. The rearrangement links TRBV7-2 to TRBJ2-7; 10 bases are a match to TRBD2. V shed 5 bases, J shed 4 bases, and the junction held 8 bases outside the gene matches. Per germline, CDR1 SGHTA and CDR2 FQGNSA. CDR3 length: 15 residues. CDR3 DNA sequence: TGTGCCAGCAGCGAGGCGGCTAGCGGGAGTTACGAGCAGTACTTC. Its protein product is CASSEAASGSYEQYF.

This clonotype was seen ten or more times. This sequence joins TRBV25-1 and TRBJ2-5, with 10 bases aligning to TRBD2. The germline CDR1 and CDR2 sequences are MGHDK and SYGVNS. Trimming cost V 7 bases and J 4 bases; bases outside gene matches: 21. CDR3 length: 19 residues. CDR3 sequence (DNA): TGTGCCAGCATGAAGGGGTTAGGGTCTAGCGGGAGCCTCGGAGAGACCCAGTACTTC. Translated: CASMKGLGSSGSLGETQYF. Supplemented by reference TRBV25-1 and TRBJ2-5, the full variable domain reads EADIYQTPRYLVIGTGKKITLECSQTMGHDKMYWYQQDPGMELHLIHYSYGVNSTEKGDLSSESTVSRIRTEHFPLTLESARPSHTSQYLCASMKGLGSSGSLGETQYFGPGTRLLVL.

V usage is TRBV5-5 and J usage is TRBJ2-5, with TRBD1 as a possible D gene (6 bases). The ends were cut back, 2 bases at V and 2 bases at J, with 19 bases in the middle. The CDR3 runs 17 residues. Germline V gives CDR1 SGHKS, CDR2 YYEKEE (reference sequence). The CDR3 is CASSFWLLGASQETQYF. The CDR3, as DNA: TGTGCCAGCAGCTTTTGGCTGTTGGGGGCATCACAAGAGACCCAGTACTTC. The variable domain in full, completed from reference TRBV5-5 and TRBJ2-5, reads DAGVTQSPTHLIKTRGQQVTLRCSPISGHKSVSWYQQVLGQGPQFIFQYYEKEERGRGNFPDRFSARQFPNYSSELNVNALLLGDSALYLCASSFWLLGASQETQYFGPGTRLLVL.

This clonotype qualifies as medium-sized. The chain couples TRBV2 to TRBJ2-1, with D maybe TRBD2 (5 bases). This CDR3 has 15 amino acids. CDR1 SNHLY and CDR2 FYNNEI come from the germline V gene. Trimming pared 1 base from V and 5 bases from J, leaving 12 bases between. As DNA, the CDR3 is TGTGCCAGCAGTGAAGGGGAGCTACTCAACAATGAGCAGTTCTTC. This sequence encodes CASSEGELLNNEQFF.

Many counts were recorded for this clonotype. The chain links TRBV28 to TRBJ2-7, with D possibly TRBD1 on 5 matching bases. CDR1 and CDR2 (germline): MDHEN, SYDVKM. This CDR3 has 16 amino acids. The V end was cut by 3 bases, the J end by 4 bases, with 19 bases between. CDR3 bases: TGTGCCAGCAGTTTGGCCTTTTGGGGCAGAGTTTACGAGCAGTACTTC. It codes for CASSLAFWGRVYEQYF.

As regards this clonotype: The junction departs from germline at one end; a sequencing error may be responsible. The CDR3 reads CGSSLVYSFTGELFF. The CDR3 nucleotides read TGTGGCAGCAGCTTAGTCTACTCATTCACCGGGGAGCTGTTTTTT. The chain uses TRBV11-2 and TRBJ2-2; D is ambiguous. Germline V gene lookup returns CDR1 SGHAT and CDR2 FQNNGV. The CDR3 sequence is 15 residues long.

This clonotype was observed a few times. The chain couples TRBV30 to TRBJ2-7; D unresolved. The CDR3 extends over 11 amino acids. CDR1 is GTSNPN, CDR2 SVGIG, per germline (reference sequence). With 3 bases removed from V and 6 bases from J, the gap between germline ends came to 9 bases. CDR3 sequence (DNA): TGTGCCTGGAGCGTGGTTCTCGAGCAGTACTTC. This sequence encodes CAWSVVLEQYF.

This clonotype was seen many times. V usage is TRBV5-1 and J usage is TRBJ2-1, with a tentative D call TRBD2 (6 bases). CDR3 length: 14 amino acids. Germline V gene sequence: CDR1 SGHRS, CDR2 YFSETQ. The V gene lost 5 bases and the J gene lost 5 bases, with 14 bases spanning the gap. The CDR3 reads CASRLNGLHNEQFF. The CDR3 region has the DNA TGCGCCAGCAGACTGAATGGACTACACAATGAGCAGTTCTTC. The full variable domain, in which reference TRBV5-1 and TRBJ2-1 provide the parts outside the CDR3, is KAGVTQTPRYLIKTRGQQVTLSCSPISGHRSVSWYQQTPGQGLQFLFEYFSETQRNKGNFPGRFSGRQFSNSRSEMNVSTLELGDSALYLCASRLNGLHNEQFFGPGTRLTVL.

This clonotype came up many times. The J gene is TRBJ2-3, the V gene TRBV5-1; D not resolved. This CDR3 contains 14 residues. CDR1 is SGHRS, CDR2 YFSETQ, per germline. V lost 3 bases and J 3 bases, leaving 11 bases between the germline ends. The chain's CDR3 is CASSWDELTDTQYF. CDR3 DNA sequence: TGCGCCAGCAGCTGGGATGAATTGACAGATACGCAGTATTTT.

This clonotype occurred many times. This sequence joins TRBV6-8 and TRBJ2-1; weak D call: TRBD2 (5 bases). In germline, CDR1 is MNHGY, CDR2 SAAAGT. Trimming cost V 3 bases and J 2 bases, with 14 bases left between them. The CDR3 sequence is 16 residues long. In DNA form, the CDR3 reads TGTGCCAGCAGTTATTCGGGGAAAACAACCTACAATGAGCAGTTCTTC. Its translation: CASSYSGKTTYNEQFF.

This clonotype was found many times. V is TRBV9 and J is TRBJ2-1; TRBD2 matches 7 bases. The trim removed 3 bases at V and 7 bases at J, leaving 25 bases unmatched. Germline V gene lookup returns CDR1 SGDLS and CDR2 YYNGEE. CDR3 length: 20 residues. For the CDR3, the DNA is TGTGCCAGCAGCGCCTCCACACCCCGAGGCGGGAGATTGGTGGGGAATGAGCAGTTCTTC. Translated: CASSASTPRGGRLVGNEQFF.

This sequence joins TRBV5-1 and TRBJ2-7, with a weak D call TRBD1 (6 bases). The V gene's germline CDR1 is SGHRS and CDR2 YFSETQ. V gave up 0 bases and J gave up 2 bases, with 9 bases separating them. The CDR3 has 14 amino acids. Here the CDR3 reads CASSLDRAPYEQYF. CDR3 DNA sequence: TGCGCCAGCAGCTTGGACAGGGCCCCCTACGAGCAGTACTTC. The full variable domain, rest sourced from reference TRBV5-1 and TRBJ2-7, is KAGVTQTPRYLIKTRGQQVTLSCSPISGHRSVSWYQQTPGQGLQFLFEYFSETQRNKGNFPGRFSGRQFSNSRSEMNVSTLELGDSALYLCASSLDRAPYEQYFGPGTRLTVT.

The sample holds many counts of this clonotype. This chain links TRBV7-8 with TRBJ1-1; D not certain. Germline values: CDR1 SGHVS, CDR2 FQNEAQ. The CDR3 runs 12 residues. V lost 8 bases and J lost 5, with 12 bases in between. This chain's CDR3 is CASLGVGTEAFF. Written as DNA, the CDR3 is TGTGCCAGCCTCGGTGTGGGGACTGAAGCTTTCTTT. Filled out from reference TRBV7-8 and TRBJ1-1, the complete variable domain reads GAGVSQSPRYKVAKRGQDVALRCDPISGHVSLFWYQQALGQGPEFLTYFQNEAQLDKSGLPSDRFFAERPEGSVSTLKIQRTQQEDSAVYLCASLGVGTEAFFGQGTRLTVV.

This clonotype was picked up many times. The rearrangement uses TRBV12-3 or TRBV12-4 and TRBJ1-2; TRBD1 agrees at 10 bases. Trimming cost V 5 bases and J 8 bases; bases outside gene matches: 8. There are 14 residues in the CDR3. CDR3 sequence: CASSQRGQGRGYTF. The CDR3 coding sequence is TGTGCCAGCAGTCAGAGGGGACAGGGGAGAGGCTACACCTTC.

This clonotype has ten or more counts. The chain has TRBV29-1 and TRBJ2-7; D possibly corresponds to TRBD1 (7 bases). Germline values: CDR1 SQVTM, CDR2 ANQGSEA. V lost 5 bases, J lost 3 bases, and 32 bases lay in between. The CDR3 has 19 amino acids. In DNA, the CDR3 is TGCAGCGTTTTAAAACCCACGGAGGGGGCGAAAACCTATTACTACGAGCAGTACTTC. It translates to CSVLKPTEGAKTYYYEQYF.

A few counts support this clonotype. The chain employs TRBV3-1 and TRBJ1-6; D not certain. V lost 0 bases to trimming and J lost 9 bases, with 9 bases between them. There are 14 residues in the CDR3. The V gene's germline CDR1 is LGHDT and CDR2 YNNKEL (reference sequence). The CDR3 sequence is CASSQEPIGSPLHF. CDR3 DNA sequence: TGTGCCAGCAGCCAAGAACCTATCGGTTCACCCCTCCACTTT. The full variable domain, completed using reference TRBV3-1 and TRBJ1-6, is DTAVSQTPKYLVTQMGNDKSIKCEQNLGHDTMYWYKQDSKKFLKIMFSYNNKELIINETVPNRFSPKSPDKAHLNLHINSLELGDSAVYFCASSQEPIGSPLHFGNGTRLTVT.

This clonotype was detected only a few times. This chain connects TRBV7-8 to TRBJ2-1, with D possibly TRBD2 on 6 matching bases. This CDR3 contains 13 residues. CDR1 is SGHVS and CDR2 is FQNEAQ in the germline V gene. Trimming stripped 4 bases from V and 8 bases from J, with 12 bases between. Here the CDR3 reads CASSSRLVHEQFF. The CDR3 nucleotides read TGTGCCAGCAGCTCCCGACTAGTCCATGAGCAGTTCTTC.

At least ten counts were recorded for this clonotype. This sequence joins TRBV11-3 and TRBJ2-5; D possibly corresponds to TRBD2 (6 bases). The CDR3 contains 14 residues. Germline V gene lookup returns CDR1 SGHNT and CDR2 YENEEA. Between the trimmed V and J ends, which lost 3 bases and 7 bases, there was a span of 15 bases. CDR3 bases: TGTGCCAGCAGCTTCCACCGGGACTCCGCGACCCAGTACTTC. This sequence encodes CASSFHRDSATQYF.